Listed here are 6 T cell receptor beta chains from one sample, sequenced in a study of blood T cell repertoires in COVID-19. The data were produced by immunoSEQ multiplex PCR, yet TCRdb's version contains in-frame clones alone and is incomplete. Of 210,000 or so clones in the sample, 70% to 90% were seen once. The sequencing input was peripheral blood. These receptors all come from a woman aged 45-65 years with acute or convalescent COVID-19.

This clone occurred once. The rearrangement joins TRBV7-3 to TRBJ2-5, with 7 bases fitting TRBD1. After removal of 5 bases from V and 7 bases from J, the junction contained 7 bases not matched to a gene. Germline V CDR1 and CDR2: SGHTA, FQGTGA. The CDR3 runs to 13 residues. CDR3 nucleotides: TGTGCCAGCAGCCCGCAGGGGGTAGGGACCCAGTACTTC. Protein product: CASSPQGVGTQYF.

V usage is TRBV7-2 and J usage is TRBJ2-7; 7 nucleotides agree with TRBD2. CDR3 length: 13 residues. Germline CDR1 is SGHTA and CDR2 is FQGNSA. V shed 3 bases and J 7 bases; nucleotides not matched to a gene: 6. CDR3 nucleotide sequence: TGTGCCAGCAGCTTCCTTGCGGGAGTTGAGCAGTACTTC. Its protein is CASSFLAGVEQYF.

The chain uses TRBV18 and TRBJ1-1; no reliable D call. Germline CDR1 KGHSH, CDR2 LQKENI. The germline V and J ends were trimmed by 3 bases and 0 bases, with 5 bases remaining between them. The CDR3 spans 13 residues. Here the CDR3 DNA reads TGTGCCAGCTCACCGTCCTTGAACACTGAAGCTTTCTTT. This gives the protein CASSPSLNTEAFF.

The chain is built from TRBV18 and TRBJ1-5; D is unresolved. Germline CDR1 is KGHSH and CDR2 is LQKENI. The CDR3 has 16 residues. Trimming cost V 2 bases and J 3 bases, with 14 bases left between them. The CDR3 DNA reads TGTGCCAGCTCACCAGGAGGCTACAGCTCCAATCAGCCCCAGCATTTT. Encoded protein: CASSPGGYSSNQPQHF.

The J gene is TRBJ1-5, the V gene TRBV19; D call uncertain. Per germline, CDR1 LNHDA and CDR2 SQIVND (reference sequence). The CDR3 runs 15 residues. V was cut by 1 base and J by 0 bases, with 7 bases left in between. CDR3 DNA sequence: TGTGCCAGTAGTATAGCGGGGTATAGCAATCAGCCCCAGCATTTT. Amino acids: CASSIAGYSNQPQHF.

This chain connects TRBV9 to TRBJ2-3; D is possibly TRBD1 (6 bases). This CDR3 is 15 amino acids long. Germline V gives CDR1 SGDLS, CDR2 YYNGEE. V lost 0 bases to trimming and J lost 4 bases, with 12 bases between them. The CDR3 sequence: CASSVAIQGADTQYF. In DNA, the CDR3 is TGTGCCAGCAGCGTAGCCATACAGGGAGCAGATACGCAGTATTTT.